These 13 T cell receptor beta chains were sequenced from one sample in a study of CD8 T cells in ankylosing spondylitis. Study-level findings and limits: Seven or eight highly homologous variants made up a TCR beta motif, and this motif appeared characteristic of ankylosing spondylitis blood.

Each CDR3 protein is one row after TCRdb ran MiXCR on the 5' RACE reads. The table has some 330,000 distinct CDR3 sequences, less than 10% seen once. These receptors' targets are unknown. The sample was blood, either unsorted or a sorted T cell fraction (not recorded which). These receptors all come from a male donor with ankylosing spondylitis.

The chain has TRBV6-2 or TRBV6-3 and TRBJ2-1, with TRBD2 matching 14 bases. CDR3 size: 18 residues. The junction had 21 bases not matched to a gene; V was cut back by 8 bases and J by 12 bases. Germline CDR1 MNHEY, CDR2 SVGEGT. In nucleotides, the CDR3 is TGTGCCAGCCGACCCATCCCTGGAGGGACTAGCGGGAGACCGGGGCAGTTCTTC. It yields the protein CASRPIPGGTSGRPGQFF.

There are many counts of this clonotype. The V and J genes are TRBV29-1 and TRBJ2-3, with D unclear. The V and J ends lost 6 bases and 4 bases respectively, with 5 bases between them. The germline V gene has CDR1 SQVTM and CDR2 ANQGSEA. The CDR3 runs 10 residues. The CDR3 sequence: CSVQSDTQYF. CDR3 sequence (DNA): TGCAGCGTCCAGTCAGATACGCAGTATTTT.

This clonotype was counted only a few times. The chain uses TRBV11-2 and TRBJ2-3; tentative D call: TRBD2 (5 bases). Germline V lookup: CDR1 SGHAT, CDR2 FQNNGV. The CDR3 sequence is 20 residues long. V lost 1 base to trimming and J lost 0 bases, with 23 bases between them. The chain's CDR3 is CASSLGFRADLRASTDTQYF. CDR3 coding DNA: TGTGCCAGCAGCTTAGGTTTCCGAGCGGACCTCCGTGCTAGCACAGATACGCAGTATTTT.

The gene calls are TRBV29-1 and TRBJ1-2; 7 bases align to TRBD1. V was clipped by 6 bases and J by 3 bases; unmatched bases: 1. CDR1 and CDR2 from the germline V gene are SQVTM and ANQGSEA. This CDR3 region has 11 residues. CDR3 loop: CSVRGDYGYTF. Here the CDR3 DNA reads TGCAGCGTCAGGGGGGACTATGGCTACACCTTC.

The chain is built from TRBV5-1 and TRBJ2-1; D is tentatively TRBD1 or TRBD2 (5 bases each). The J call is uncertain, as TRBJ2-7 better fits the DNA end. Germline V gene sequence: CDR1 SGHRS, CDR2 YFSETQ. The CDR3 loop spans 15 amino acids. DNA of the CDR3: TGCGCCAGCACGAGGGGTGGCAGCTCCTACAATGAGCAGTACTTC. The encoded protein is CASTRGGSSYNEQYF.

This clonotype was seen a few times. V gene TRBV25-1 combines with J gene TRBJ1-2; D is undetermined. The V end was cut by 3 bases, the J end by 8 bases, with 22 bases between. The CDR3 contains 16 residues. CDR1 is MGHDK and CDR2 is SYGVNS in the germline V gene. The CDR3: CASSDIMKGFDSGYTF. The CDR3 DNA reads as TGTGCCAGCAGTGATATAATGAAGGGTTTTGATTCAGGCTACACCTTC.

This clonotype was counted many times. The rearrangement links TRBV14 to TRBJ2-1; D is undetermined. Trimming left V 3 bases short and J 12 bases short, with 12 bases between. The germline CDR1 and CDR2 sequences are SGHDN and FVKESK. The CDR3 totals 12 residues. The CDR3 region is CASSQARVGQFF. For the CDR3, the DNA is TGTGCCAGCAGCCAGGCCCGGGTGGGGCAGTTCTTC. The entire variable domain, with the rest obtained from reference TRBV14 and TRBJ2-1, is as follows: EAGVTQFPSHSVIEKGQTVTLRCDPISGHDNLYWYRRVMGKEIKFLLHFVKESKQDESGMPNNRFLAERTGGTYSTLKVQPAELEDSGVYFCASSQARVGQFFGPGTRLTVL.

This clonotype was counted only a few times. The V and J genes are TRBV5-1 and TRBJ2-7, with 11 nucleotides matching TRBD1. J lost 7 bases, V lost 4 bases, and 7 bases had no gene match. This CDR3 contains 14 residues. The germline V gene encodes CDR1 SGHRS and CDR2 YFSETQ. The CDR3 loop reads CASSAGQGVREQYF. For the CDR3, the DNA is TGCGCCAGCAGCGCGGGACAGGGGGTCCGTGAGCAGTACTTC.

The table lists this clonotype with a count of one. The chain joins TRBV6-6 to TRBJ1-5; D gene uncertain. The germline gives CDR1 MNHNY, CDR2 SVGAGI (reference sequence). With 2 bases removed from V and 8 bases from J, the gap between germline ends came to 10 bases. This CDR3 is built from 13 residues. The CDR3 region is CASSYDAVEPQHF. CDR3 in DNA: TGTGCCAGCAGTTACGACGCGGTAGAGCCCCAGCATTTT.

This clonotype was counted at least ten times. The rearrangement links TRBV20-1 to TRBJ2-3, with TRBD2 as a possible D gene (5 bases). This CDR3 comprises 14 residues. V gave up 2 bases and J gave up 4 bases, with 13 bases separating them. Germline CDR1 and CDR2: DFQATT and SNEGSKA (reference sequence). CDR3 bases: TGCAGTGCTAGAATGTCTAGCTGGGCAGATACGCAGTATTTT. Encoded protein: CSARMSSWADTQYF.

In regard to this clonotype: This may be a read error, as it is one base from a much larger clone. The V and J genes are TRBV5-1 and TRBJ2-2; 7 bases fit TRBD1. Per the germline V gene, CDR1 is SGHRS and CDR2 is YFSETQ. CDR3 size: 17 residues. The CDR3 nucleotides are TGCGCCAGCAGCCCCTTAGAGGGGGCAGGGATCACCGGGAAGCTGTTTTTT. This sequence encodes CASSPLEGAGITGKLFF. The whole variable domain, remainder taken from reference TRBV5-1 and TRBJ2-2, is KAGVTQTPRYLIKTRGQQVTLSCSPISGHRSVSWYQQTPGQGLQFLFEYFSETQRNKGNFPGRFSGRQFSNSRSEMNVSTLELGDSALYLCASSPLEGAGITGKLFFGEGSRLTVL.

The chain links TRBV20-1 to TRBJ2-7; 8 nucleotides agree with TRBD1. The germline V gene encodes CDR1 DFQATT and CDR2 SNEGSKA (reference sequence). J gave up 0 bases and V 3 bases, and 7 bases lay outside the gene matches. The CDR3 is made up of 15 amino acids. Written as DNA, the CDR3 is TGCAGTGCTAGCCCCCCGGGACAGGTCTCCTACGAGCAGTACTTC. Translation: CSASPPGQVSYEQYF.

In this sample, this clonotype turned up many times. The V call is TRBV12-3 or TRBV12-4, the J call TRBJ2-5; D may be TRBD1 (5 bases). This CDR3 is 13 amino acids long. Trimming took off 3 bases at V and 3 bases at J, with 8 bases between the two ends. The CDR3 nucleotides are TGTGCCAGCAGTTTGTCCAGGGAAGAGACCCAGTACTTC. Translated, it gives CASSLSREETQYF.